The next 20 T cell receptor beta chains were all read from a single sample in a study of siplizumab effects on memory and regulatory T cells. The table came from immunoSEQ multiplex PCR; TCRdb's copy has only in-frame clones and leaves some out. The sample consists of tens of thousands of clones, less than 85% of them appearing once. The sequenced sample consisted of memory CD4+ T cells sorted from blood. These receptors came from a human donor in good health.

This chain links TRBV7-8 with TRBJ1-1, with D maybe TRBD1 (5 bases). CDR1 is SGHVS, CDR2 FQNEAQ, per germline. This CDR3 spans 14 amino acids. V lost 5 bases to trimming and J lost 1 base, with 11 bases between them. CDR3 residues: CASSRGGRNTEAFF. For the CDR3, the DNA is TGTGCCAGCAGCCGGGGCGGGAGGAACACTGAAGCTTTCTTT.

This clone was detected only once. V is TRBV5-1 and J is TRBJ2-7, with TRBD2 matching 11 bases. After removal of 4 bases from V and 6 bases from J, the junction contained 9 bases not matched to a gene. The length of the CDR3 is 15 residues. Germline CDR1 SGHRS, CDR2 YFSETQ. Written as DNA, the CDR3 is TGCGCCAGCAGCCCCCGGGGACTAGCGGTTGGCGAGCAGTACTTC. Residues: CASSPRGLAVGEQYF.

The chain combines TRBV29-1 with TRBJ2-3; D unclear. Trimming cost V 6 bases and J 0 bases, with 7 bases left between them. Per the germline V gene, CDR1 is SQVTM and CDR2 is ANQGSEA. There are 12 residues in the CDR3. The CDR3: CSVRTSTDTQYF. CDR3 nucleotides: TGCAGCGTGCGGACGAGCACAGATACGCAGTATTTT.

This clone was counted once. V and J are TRBV27 and TRBJ2-1; 10 nucleotides align to TRBD2. CDR3 size: 16 residues. The junction had 7 bases not matched to a gene; V was cut back by 1 base and J by 7 bases. Germline loops: CDR1 MNHEY, CDR2 SMNVEV (reference sequence). The CDR3 nucleotides read TGTGCCAGCAGTTTATTAGCTAGCGGGAGTGGAAATGAGCAGTTCTTC. Protein: CASSLLASGSGNEQFF.

This chain uses TRBV23-1 with TRBJ2-7; D is possibly TRBD1 (6 bases). TRBV23-1 is an open reading frame whose function is uncertain. The V end lost 4 bases, the J end lost 3 bases, and 25 bases lay between the germline ends. The CDR3 extends over 18 amino acids. The CDR3 nucleotides are TGCGCCAGCAGTCCCGGACAGCCTCTTGCCCCAAGACGCTACGAGCAGTACTTC. Protein product: CASSPGQPLAPRRYEQYF.

V is TRBV10-3 and J is TRBJ2-7, with 7 bases aligning to TRBD1. J gave up 2 bases and V 11 bases, and 9 bases lay outside the gene matches. The CDR3 is made up of 13 amino acids. The V gene's germline CDR1 is ENHRY and CDR2 SYGVKD. The CDR3: CAAQGTAPYEQYF. The CDR3 coding sequence is TGTGCCGCGCAGGGGACAGCACCCTACGAGCAGTACTTC.

This chain connects TRBV29-1 to TRBJ2-5; the D is unclear. Germline assignment: CDR1 SQVTM and CDR2 ANQGSEA. The CDR3 runs 14 residues. Trimming stripped 4 bases from V and 4 bases from J, with 16 bases between. CDR3 residues: CSVVEWEWGETQYF. CDR3 bases: TGCAGCGTTGTAGAATGGGAATGGGGAGAGACCCAGTACTTC. Full variable domain (outside the CDR3, taken from reference TRBV29-1 and TRBJ2-5): SAVISQKPSRDICQRGTSLTIQCQVDSQVTMMFWYRQQPGQSLTLIATANQGSEATYESGFVIDKFPISRPNLTFSTLTVSNMSPEDSSIYLCSVVEWEWGETQYFGPGTRLLVL.

The chain employs TRBV6-1 and TRBJ2-7; TRBD1 agrees at 12 bases. From germline, CDR1 is MNHNS and CDR2 SASEGT. With V trimmed by 6 bases and J by 7 bases, 7 bases remained unmatched. CDR3 length equals 14 residues. The CDR3 is CASRPGQGAEEQYF. The DNA of the CDR3 is TGTGCCAGCAGACCGGGACAGGGGGCGGAGGAGCAGTACTTC.

The J gene is TRBJ1-4, the V gene TRBV4-2, with 7 bases fitting TRBD1. Looked up from germline, CDR1 is LGHNA and CDR2 is YNFKEQ. The CDR3 is made up of 12 amino acids. J gave up 12 bases and V 5 bases, and 6 bases lay outside the gene matches. CDR3 sequence reads: CASSDRDSELFF. CDR3 in DNA: TGTGCCAGCAGCGACCGGGACAGTGAACTGTTTTTT.

The V and J genes are TRBV14 and TRBJ2-7; D is uncertain. CDR3 length: 16 residues. CDR1 is SGHDN and CDR2 is FVKESK in the germline V gene. V lost 0 bases to trimming and J lost 7 bases, with 19 bases between them. The CDR3 DNA reads TGTGCCAGCAGCCAAGAAAACCTTGACGGGCTCTCGGAGCAGTACTTC. It codes for CASSQENLDGLSEQYF.

The J gene is TRBJ1-1, the V gene TRBV19; 8 positions agree with TRBD1. The CDR3 is made up of 15 amino acids. The J segment lost 6 bases and the V segment lost 5 bases, leaving 11 bases of the junction unmatched. Germline lookup yields CDR1 LNHDA and CDR2 SQIVND (reference sequence). CDR3 sequence (DNA): TGTGCCAGTAGTTTTACACTTGGACAGGGCTCTGAAGCTTTCTTT. It specifies CASSFTLGQGSEAFF.

V usage is TRBV7-9 and J usage is TRBJ2-2; no reliable D call. This CDR3 region has 12 residues. V lost 1 base to trimming and J lost 3 bases, with 0 bases between them. CDR1 is SEHNR and CDR2 is FQNEAQ in the germline V gene (reference sequence). The CDR3, as DNA: TGTGCCAGCAGCTTAGACACCGGGGAGCTGTTTTTT. Translated: CASSLDTGELFF.

This chain connects TRBV10-1 to TRBJ1-1; D call uncertain. Trimming left V 5 bases short and J 5 bases short, with 9 bases between. Germline V lookup: CDR1 WNHNN, CDR2 SYGVQD (reference sequence). The CDR3 loop spans 12 amino acids. This CDR3 reads CASSNRGTEAFF. CDR3 bases: TGCGCCAGCAGTAACAGAGGGACTGAAGCTTTCTTT.

The genes are TRBV4-2 and TRBJ2-7; tentatively, D is TRBD2 (6 bases). Trimming cost V 8 bases and J 0 bases, with 11 bases left between them. This CDR3 spans 13 amino acids. Looked up from germline, CDR1 is LGHNA and CDR2 is YNFKEQ. This chain's CDR3 is CASARGSSYEQYF. The CDR3 coding sequence is TGTGCCAGCGCGCGGGGTTCCTCCTACGAGCAGTACTTC.

V and J are TRBV6-7 and TRBJ1-3, with D unclear. TRBV6-7 is classed as an ORF, of uncertain function. With 8 bases removed from V and 4 bases from J, the gap between germline ends came to 12 bases. CDR3 length: 13 amino acids. For the CDR3, the DNA is TGTGCCAGCTCCCCTTACAGAGGAAACACCATATATTTT. Protein: CASSPYRGNTIYF.

This chain connects TRBV4-2 to TRBJ2-5; a weak D match, TRBD2 (7 bases). CDR1 is LGHNA, CDR2 YNFKEQ, per germline. This CDR3 is built from 16 residues. V was cut by 3 bases and J by 3 bases, with 17 bases left in between. CDR3 DNA sequence: TGTGCCAGCAGCCAGGGAGGGATAGGGGGAGAAGAGACCCAGTACTTC. Protein: CASSQGGIGGEETQYF.

This chain connects TRBV6-4 to TRBJ1-3, with D possibly being TRBD1 (5 bases). V was clipped by 7 bases and J by 4 bases, with 11 bases between them. This CDR3 comprises 13 residues. Germline loops: CDR1 MRHNA, CDR2 SNTAGT. The CDR3 protein is CASKPNRGNTIYF. Here the CDR3 DNA reads TGTGCCAGCAAGCCGAACAGGGGAAACACCATATATTTT.

The J gene is TRBJ2-7, the V gene TRBV5-8; the match to TRBD2 covers 8 bases. Trimming removed 0 bases from V and 6 bases from J; junction bases left unmatched: 5. The CDR3 is 14 residues long. Per germline, CDR1 SGHTS and CDR2 YDEGEE. CDR3 amino acids: CASSLGAGGLEQYF. CDR3 bases: TGTGCCAGCAGCTTGGGGGCGGGAGGTCTCGAGCAGTACTTC.

DNA of the CDR3: TGTGCCAGCTCACCGGACAGCTCTGGGGCCAACGTCCTGACTTTC. It yields the protein CASSPDSSGANVLTF. The chain carries TRBV18 and TRBJ2-6; perhaps TRBD1 as D (6 bases). V was clipped by 3 bases and J by 0 bases, with 6 bases between them. Germline V gene sequence: CDR1 KGHSH, CDR2 LQKENI. This CDR3 spans 15 amino acids.

This chain joins TRBV5-3 and TRBJ1-4; D unclear. TRBV5-3 is assigned to the ORF class and has an uncertain function. CDR3 length: 14 residues. Between the trimmed V and J ends, which lost 0 bases and 8 bases, there was a span of 11 bases. The CDR3 DNA is TGTGCCAGAAGCTTGGGCAGTTCACGAGAAAAACTGTTTTTT. Protein: CARSLGSSREKLFF.